These T cell receptor beta chains were read from a single sample in a study of T cells in Graves' hyperthyroidism and ophthalmopathy. Via MiXCR, TCRdb re-called the multiplex PCR reads, giving one row per CDR3 protein. The sample contains roughly 96,000 distinct CDR3 sequences, around 50% of which appear only once. The sequenced material came from blood. The receptors originated from a woman between 40 and 55 years old with Graves' hyperthyroidism. Both conserved end residues are part of each CDR3. The D gene is left open where the match is weak. The size entry is marked missing in some rows and otherwise reads once, few, many or a size class.

V gene: TRBV6-5
CDR3 length: 14
D gene: NA
clone size: NA
J gene: TRBJ1-3
CDR3 protein: CASTAAGRGNTIYF
CDR3 DNA: TGTGCCTCCACGGCGGCAGGGCGGGGGAACACCATATATTTT

V gene: TRBV12-3/TRBV12-4
CDR3 length: 12
D gene: NA
clone size: NA
J gene: TRBJ2-2
CDR3 protein: CASSIQGGELFF
CDR3 DNA: TGTGCCAGCAGTATACAGGGCGGGGAGCTGTTTTTT

V gene: TRBV7-6
CDR3 length: 13
D gene: NA
clone size: NA
J gene: TRBJ2-5
CDR3 protein: CATRTGAGETQYF
CDR3 DNA: TGTGCCACCAGGACTGGGGCCGGAGAGACCCAGTACTTC

V gene: TRBV10-3
CDR3 length: 13
D gene: NA
clone size: NA
J gene: TRBJ2-5
CDR3 protein: CAISESNLETQYF
CDR3 DNA: TGTGCCATCAGTGAGTCGAACCTAGAGACCCAGTACTTC

V gene: TRBV7-2
CDR3 length: 14
D gene: TRBD2
clone size: NA
J gene: TRBJ2-7
CDR3 protein: CASSHRTSGRAWYF
CDR3 DNA: TGTGCCAGCAGCCACCGGACTAGCGGGAGGGCGTGGTACTTC

V gene: TRBV6-6
CDR3 length: 16
D gene: NA
clone size: many
J gene: TRBJ1-3
CDR3 protein: CASSYSGGSSGNTIYF
CDR3 DNA: TGTGCCAGCAGTTACTCCGGGGGTAGTTCTGGAAACACCATATATTTT

V gene: TRBV7-2
CDR3 length: 18
D gene: TRBD1
clone size: NA
J gene: TRBJ2-5
CDR3 protein: CASRFVDPGTGGRETQYF
CDR3 DNA: TGTGCCAGCAGATTCGTAGACCCCGGGACAGGGGGTAGGGAGACCCAGTACTTC

V gene: TRBV20-1
CDR3 length: 14
D gene: NA
clone size: many
J gene: TRBJ1-2
CDR3 protein: CSATRQALVAGYTF
CDR3 DNA: TGCAGTGCTACTAGACAGGCGTTAGTAGCTGGCTACACCTTC

V gene: TRBV20-1
CDR3 length: 11
D gene: NA
clone size: once
J gene: TRBJ1-3
CDR3 protein: CSASIGNTIYF
CDR3 DNA: TGCAGTGCTAGTATTGGAAACACCATATATTTT

V gene: TRBV19
CDR3 length: 15
D gene: NA
clone size: NA
J gene: TRBJ1-5
CDR3 protein: CASSIARAVFQPQHF
CDR3 DNA: TGTGCCAGTAGTATAGCCAGGGCAGTGTTTCAGCCCCAGCATTTT